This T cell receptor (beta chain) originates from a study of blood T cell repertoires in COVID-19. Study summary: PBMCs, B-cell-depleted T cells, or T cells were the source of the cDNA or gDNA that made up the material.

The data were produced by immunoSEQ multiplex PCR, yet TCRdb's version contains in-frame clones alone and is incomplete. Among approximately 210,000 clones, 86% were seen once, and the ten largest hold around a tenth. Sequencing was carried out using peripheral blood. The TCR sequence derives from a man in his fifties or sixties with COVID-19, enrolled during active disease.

In DNA form, the CDR3 reads TGTGCCAGCAGTTTATTAGAGTCTAGCGGGAGAGGGGAGCAGTTCTTC. Translated: CASSLLESSGRGEQFF. This chain uses TRBV27 with TRBJ2-1; 10 bases agree with TRBD2. The ends lost 1 base at V and 10 bases at J; junction bases unmatched: 10. Germline V gives CDR1 MNHEY, CDR2 SMNVEV (reference sequence). The CDR3 loop spans 16 amino acids.